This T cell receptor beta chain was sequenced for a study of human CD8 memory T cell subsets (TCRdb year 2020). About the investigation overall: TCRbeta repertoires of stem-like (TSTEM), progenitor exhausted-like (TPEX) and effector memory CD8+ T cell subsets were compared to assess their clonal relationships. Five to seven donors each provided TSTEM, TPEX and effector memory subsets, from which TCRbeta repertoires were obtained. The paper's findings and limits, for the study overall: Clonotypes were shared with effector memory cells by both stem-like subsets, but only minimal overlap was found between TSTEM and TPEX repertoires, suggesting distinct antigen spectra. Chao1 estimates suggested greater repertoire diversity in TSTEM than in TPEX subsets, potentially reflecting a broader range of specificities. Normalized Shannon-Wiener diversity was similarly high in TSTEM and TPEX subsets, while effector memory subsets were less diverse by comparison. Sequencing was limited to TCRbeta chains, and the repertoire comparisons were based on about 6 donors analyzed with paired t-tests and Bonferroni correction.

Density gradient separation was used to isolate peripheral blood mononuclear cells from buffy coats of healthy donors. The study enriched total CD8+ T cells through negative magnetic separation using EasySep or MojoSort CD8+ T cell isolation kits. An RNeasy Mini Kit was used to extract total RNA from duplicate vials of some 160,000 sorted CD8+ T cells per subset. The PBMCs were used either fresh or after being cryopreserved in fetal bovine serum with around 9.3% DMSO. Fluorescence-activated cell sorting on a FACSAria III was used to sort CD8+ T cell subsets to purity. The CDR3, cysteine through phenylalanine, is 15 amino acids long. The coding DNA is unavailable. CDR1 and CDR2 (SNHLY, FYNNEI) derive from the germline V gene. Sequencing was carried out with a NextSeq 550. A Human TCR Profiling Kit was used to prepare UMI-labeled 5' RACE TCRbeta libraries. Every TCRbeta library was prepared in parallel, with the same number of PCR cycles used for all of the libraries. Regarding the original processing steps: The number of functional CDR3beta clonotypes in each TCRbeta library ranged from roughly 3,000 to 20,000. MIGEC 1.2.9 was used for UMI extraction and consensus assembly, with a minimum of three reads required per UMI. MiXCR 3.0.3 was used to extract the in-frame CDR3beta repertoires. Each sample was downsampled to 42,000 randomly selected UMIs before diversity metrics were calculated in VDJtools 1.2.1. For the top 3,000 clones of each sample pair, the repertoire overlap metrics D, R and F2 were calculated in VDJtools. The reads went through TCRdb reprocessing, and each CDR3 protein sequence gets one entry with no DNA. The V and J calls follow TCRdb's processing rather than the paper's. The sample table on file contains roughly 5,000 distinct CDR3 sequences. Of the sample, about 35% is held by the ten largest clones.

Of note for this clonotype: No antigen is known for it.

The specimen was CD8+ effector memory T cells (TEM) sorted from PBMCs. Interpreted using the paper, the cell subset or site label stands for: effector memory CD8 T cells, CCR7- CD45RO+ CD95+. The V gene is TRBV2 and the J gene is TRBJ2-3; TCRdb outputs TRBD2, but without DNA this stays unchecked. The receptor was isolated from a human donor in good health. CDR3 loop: CASNGAGGRTDTQYF.